This is a list of T cell receptor beta chains from one sample in a study of blood T cell repertoires in COVID-19. Method: immunoSEQ multiplex PCR; TCRdb's copy keeps in-frame clones and lacks some. The sample lists roughly 150,000 clones, roughly 89% occurring once. The source material was peripheral blood. The receptors derive from an older woman with COVID-19, enrolled during active disease. Each CDR3 is given with its conserved first and last residue. The D gene is left open where the match is weak. Part of the rows lack a size; the others show once, few, many or a class for expanded clones.

few	TRBJ1-4	TRBV7-8	-	TGTGCCAGCAGCTCAACCGGGACTAGCGGTGAAAAACTGTTTTTT	CASSSTGTSGEKLFF
-	TRBJ2-1	TRBV5-1	TRBD1	TGCGCCAGCAGCTTGTCCGGGACAGGGCTATACAATGAGCAGTTCTTC	CASSLSGTGLYNEQFF
-	TRBJ1-1	TRBV5-1	-	TGCGCCAGCAGCTTGGAGGGGGGGAGCACTGAAGCTTTCTTT	CASSLEGGSTEAFF
-	TRBJ1-4	TRBV10-3	TRBD1	TGTGCCATCAGTGAGTGGGGGACAGGGAATGAAAAACTGTTTTTT	CAISEWGTGNEKLFF
once	TRBJ1-4	TRBV11-2	TRBD1	TGTGCCAGCAGCCCCTGGGACAGCGTCACTAATGAAAAACTGTTTTTT	CASSPWDSVTNEKLFF
-	TRBJ2-7	TRBV5-4	TRBD1	TGTGCCAGCAGCTCCACAGGGGTCAACTACGAGCAGTACTTC	CASSSTGVNYEQYF
-	TRBJ2-3	TRBV7-3	TRBD2	TGTGCCAGCAGCTTCGGTCGGACTAGATTCACAGATACGCAGTATTTT	CASSFGRTRFTDTQYF
-	TRBJ1-2	TRBV5-1	TRBD1	TGCGCCAGCAGTTCCCAAACGACAGGGGGCTCTGGCTACACCTTC	CASSSQTTGGSGYTF
-	TRBJ1-6	TRBV30	TRBD1	TGTGCCTGGAGTGCCTTCGCCGGGGGACAGGGAGGGCAAAGCTCCTATAATTCACCCCTCCACTTT	CAWSAFAGGQGGQSSYNSPLHF
-	TRBJ2-7	TRBV6-6	TRBD1	TGTGCCAGCAGACAACCCGGGACAGGGACCGAGCAGTACTTC	CASRQPGTGTEQYF
-	TRBJ1-3	TRBV5-1	TRBD1	TGCGCCAGCAGAGTAGGGGGCTCGGCTGGAAACACCATATATTTT	CASRVGGSAGNTIYF
-	TRBJ1-3	TRBV5-8	-	TGTGCCAGCAGCTTGGTGTATAGGAGGGATGGTGGAAACACCATATATTTT	CASSLVYRRDGGNTIYF
-	TRBJ2-2	TRBV19	TRBD2	TGTGCCAGTAGTATTGCACTAGCGGGGGGCGACACCGGGGAGCTGTTTTTT	CASSIALAGGDTGELFF
-	TRBJ1-1	TRBV6-6	-	TGTGCCAGCAGCAACAAACTACAGGGGAACACTGAAGCTTTCTTT	CASSNKLQGNTEAFF
-	TRBJ2-2	TRBV5-1	TRBD2	TGCGCCAGCAGCGTAGCGGGGGAAAACACCGGGGAGCTGTTTTTT	CASSVAGENTGELFF
many	TRBJ2-5	TRBV29-1	TRBD2	TGCAGCGTTGGGGGACTGGGGGGGGGAGAGACCCAGTACTTC	CSVGGLGGGETQYF
-	TRBJ1-3	TRBV29-1	-	TGCAGCGTGAATGGGGGGGCGTACGGAAACACCATATATTTT	CSVNGGAYGNTIYF
-	TRBJ1-3	TRBV11-2	-	TGTGCCAGCAGCTTAGGTACCTATAGCTCTGGAAACACCATATATTTT	CASSLGTYSSGNTIYF
-	TRBJ1-1	TRBV4-1	-	TGCGCCAGCAGCCAAGGCATGGTTCGACTTACCACTGAAGCTTTCTTT	CASSQGMVRLTTEAFF
once	TRBJ1-1	TRBV14	-	TGTGCCAGCAGCCAAGAACGGGTTATGAAAAGGACTGAAGCTTTCTTT	CASSQERVMKRTEAFF
-	TRBJ1-1	TRBV5-6	TRBD1	TGTGCCAGCAGCTCAGACAGGGGCCGGCTGAACACTGAAGCTTTCTTT	CASSSDRGRLNTEAFF
-	TRBJ2-1	TRBV30	-	TGTGCCTGGAGCTTCAGGGGTGGTGAGCAGTTCTTC	CAWSFRGGEQFF
few	TRBJ1-2	TRBV6-4	TRBD1	TGTGCCAGCAGAAAGGGACAGGGCGACTATGGCTACACCTTC	CASRKGQGDYGYTF
-	TRBJ1-3	TRBV15	-	TGTGCCACCAGCGGTCCAGGGGGAAACACCATATATTTT	CATSGPGGNTIYF
-	TRBJ2-5	TRBV3-1/TRBV3-2	-	TGTGCCAGCAGCCAAGATCCCAGACAAGAGACCCAGTACTTC	CASSQDPRQETQYF
-	TRBJ2-2	TRBV3-1/TRBV3-2	-	TGTGCCAGCACCCAAGCTCTCCTCGCGAACACCGGGGAGCTGTTTTTT	CASTQALLANTGELFF
once	TRBJ2-7	TRBV7-8	TRBD1	TGTGCCAGCAGTCCCGGACAGGGGGCCTTTTACGAGCAGTACTTC	CASSPGQGAFYEQYF
once	TRBJ1-2	TRBV5-8	-	TGTGCCAGCACCCGAGGCTATGGCTACACCTTC	CASTRGYGYTF